This T cell receptor beta chain was documented in a study of cytomegalovirus exposure and HLA in healthy donors. General study results and limits: The authors reported that TCR beta sequences could predict HLA-A and HLA-B alleles. These predictions were accurate for most subjects in the first cohort. A later analysis found most CMV-associated TCR beta chains apparently HLA-restricted. Relative to equally common others, HLA-associated TCR beta chains showed greater clonal expansion in a later analysis. In a later analysis, a missense DCLRE1C variant was linked to TCR beta V- and J-gene trimming.

The study ran its PCR with 60 Vbeta and 13 Jbeta primers. Assay: immunoSEQ multiplex PCR; the TCRdb copy retains only in-frame clones and omits some. The sample lists 210,000 or so clones, around 73% seen once, with roughly 2% in the top ten. V gave up 2 bases and J gave up 3 bases, with 7 bases separating them. This CDR3 region has 13 residues. Germline V lookup: CDR1 SGHDN, CDR2 FVKESK. To note about this clone: Its antigen is unknown.

The specimen sequenced was PBMCs. This chain joins TRBV14 and TRBJ1-1, with D uncertain. The source is a woman aged 25 to 39 in good health and CMV-seropositive. The CDR3 nucleotides are TGTGCCAGCAGCCAATACGAGGACACTGAAGCTTTCTTT. It encodes CASSQYEDTEAFF.